The rows below give T cell receptor beta chains drawn from one sample of a study of PD-1 blockade in classical Hodgkin lymphoma. Data came from immunoSEQ multiplex PCR; TCRdb stores just in-frame clones and leaves some out. The sample includes about 31,000 clones, about 81% of them seen just once. Source: peripheral blood mononuclear cells (PBMCs), taken before the fourth cycle of nivolumab. These receptors came from a human donor with classical Hodgkin lymphoma. CDR3s include the opening cysteine and the closing phenylalanine or tryptophan. A D gene is named only where the DNA matches it firmly. Clone sizes are given selectively: once, few, many, or a class where the clone is expanded.

V	J	size	D	DNA	CDR3
TRBV6-5	TRBJ2-5	-	-	TGTGCCAGCAACGAAGGGACGAAGCAAGAGACCCAGTACTTC	CASNEGTKQETQYF
TRBV6-1	TRBJ2-1	-	TRBD1	TGTGCCAGCAGATCTATCGGACAGGGCTACAATGAGCAGTTCTTC	CASRSIGQGYNEQFF
TRBV7-9	TRBJ1-1	few	-	TGTGCCAGCAGCTACGGGAACAGGGTAGGCTTTGGGGACACTGAAGCTTTCTTT	CASSYGNRVGFGDTEAFF
TRBV4-1	TRBJ1-2	-	TRBD1	TGCGCCAGCAGCCAAGGCTACAGGGGAAACTATGGCTACACCTTC	CASSQGYRGNYGYTF
TRBV4-3	TRBJ1-2	-	TRBD1	TGCGCCAGCAGCCAAGATCGGGACAGGGGGAACTATGGCTACACCTTC	CASSQDRDRGNYGYTF
TRBV25-1	TRBJ1-1	-	-	TGTGCCAGCAGTGAAGTAGAAGGGGCTGAAGCTTTCTTT	CASSEVEGAEAFF
TRBV28	TRBJ2-7	-	TRBD1	TGTGCCAGCAGGCCCGGACAGGGGCCCCCCTACGAGCAGTACTTC	CASRPGQGPPYEQYF
TRBV7-9	TRBJ2-2	-	-	TGTGCCAGCAGCCGTCTACAGGGTCGTTTCACCGGGGAGCTGTTTTTT	CASSRLQGRFTGELFF
TRBV5-1	TRBJ2-3	-	TRBD2	TGCGCCAGCAGCTTGGGACTAGCGGGGGATACGCAGTATTTT	CASSLGLAGDTQYF
TRBV19	TRBJ1-2	-	-	TGTGCCAGTAGTCTCCGCCCCGGCGGTGGCTACACCTTC	CASSLRPGGGYTF
TRBV7-9	TRBJ2-2	-	-	TGTGCCAGCAGCTTCTCGGTAGTGCAAAACACCGGGGAGCTGTTTTTT	CASSFSVVQNTGELFF
TRBV10-3	TRBJ2-1	-	TRBD2	TGTGCCATCAGTACAGGGCGCGGTGGGACTAGCGGGGGGAGCTCCTACAATGAGCAGTTCTTC	CAISTGRGGTSGGSSYNEQFF
TRBV7-9	TRBJ2-5	-	-	TGTGCCAGCAGCTCACCGGGACGGCCGATCGTGCAGTACTTC	CASSSPGRPIVQYF
TRBV4-1	TRBJ1-2	-	-	TGCGCCAGCAGCCAAGCATCTGGACTATACGGCTACACCTTC	CASSQASGLYGYTF
TRBV7-2	TRBJ2-1	few	-	TGTGCCAGCAGCTTTTCTCAGGGCTATGAGCAGTTCTTC	CASSFSQGYEQFF
TRBV7-9	TRBJ1-4	-	TRBD1	TGTGCCAGCAGCCAGGACAGGGGGGGCGAAAAACTGTTTTTT	CASSQDRGGEKLFF
TRBV15	TRBJ1-3	-	-	TGTGCCACCAGCAGAGATTACGGGGCTAGCTCTGGAAACACCATATATTTT	CATSRDYGASSGNTIYF
TRBV7-2	TRBJ1-2	-	TRBD1	TGTGCCAGCAGCCATACAAGGGACAGGCTTTTGTATGGCTACACCTTC	CASSHTRDRLLYGYTF
TRBV21-1	TRBJ1-5	-	-	TGTGCCAGCAGCAAAGGGGTTCAGCCCCAGCATTTT	CASSKGVQPQHF
TRBV28	TRBJ1-2	-	-	TGTGCCAGCAGTTTTAACGGCGGCTATGGCTACACCTTC	CASSFNGGYGYTF
TRBV4-2	TRBJ1-3	-	-	TGTGCCAGCAGCCACCCCCAGGGAGAACCTGGAAACACCATATATTTT	CASSHPQGEPGNTIYF
TRBV5-1	TRBJ1-1	few	-	TGCGCCAGCAGCTTTTATGTCTCGGGACAAATGAACACTGAAGCTTTCTTT	CASSFYVSGQMNTEAFF